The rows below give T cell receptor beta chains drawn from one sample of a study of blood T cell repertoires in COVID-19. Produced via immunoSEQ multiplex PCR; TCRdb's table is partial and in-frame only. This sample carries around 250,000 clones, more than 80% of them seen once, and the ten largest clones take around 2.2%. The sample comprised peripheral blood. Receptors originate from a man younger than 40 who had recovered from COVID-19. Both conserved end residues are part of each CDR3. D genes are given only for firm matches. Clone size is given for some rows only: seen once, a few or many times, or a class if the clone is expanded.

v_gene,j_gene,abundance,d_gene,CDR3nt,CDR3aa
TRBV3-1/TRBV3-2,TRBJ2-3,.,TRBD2,TGTGCCAGCAGCCACCCGTACAGCGGGGGGATTAGCACAGATACGCAGTATTTT,CASSHPYSGGISTDTQYF
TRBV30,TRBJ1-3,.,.,TGTGCCTCCAACGGAGCTGGAAACACCATATATTTT,CASNGAGNTIYF
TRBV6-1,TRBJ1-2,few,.,TGTGCCAGCAGTGATCCTTCAGGGATCAACTATGGCTACACCTTC,CASSDPSGINYGYTF
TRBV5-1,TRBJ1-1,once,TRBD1,TGCGCCAGCAGCCCCGACAGGGAGCAGAACACTGAAGCTTTCTTT,CASSPDREQNTEAFF
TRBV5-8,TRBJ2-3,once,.,TGTGCCAGCAGCTCATACAGGAAACTTAGCACAGATACGCAGTATTTT,CASSSYRKLSTDTQYF
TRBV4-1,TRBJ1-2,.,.,TGCGCCAGCAGCCCCGCGGAGAACACTAACTATGGCTACACCTTC,CASSPAENTNYGYTF
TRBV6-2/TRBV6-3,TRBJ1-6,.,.,TGTGCCAGCAGTTACAAGCCGGGGGTCTATAATTCACCCCTCCACTTT,CASSYKPGVYNSPLHF
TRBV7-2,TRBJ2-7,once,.,TGTGCCAGCAGCTTAACCGGGACAAGCTCCTACGAGCAGTACTTC,CASSLTGTSSYEQYF
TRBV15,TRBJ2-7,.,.,TGTGCCACCAGCAGAGACCGGTCTCAGGGGACCTACGAGCAGTACTTC,CATSRDRSQGTYEQYF
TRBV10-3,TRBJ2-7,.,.,TGTGCCATCAAAAATCCAGGAGGGGCATACGAGCAGTACTTC,CAIKNPGGAYEQYF
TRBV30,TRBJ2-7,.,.,TGTGCCTGGAGAGTTTCCGTTCCGGGGGTGGGGTACGAGCAGTACTTC,CAWRVSVPGVGYEQYF
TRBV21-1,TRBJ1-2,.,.,TGTGCCAGCAGCCGTGTTGGAGCCTATGGCTACACCTTC,CASSRVGAYGYTF
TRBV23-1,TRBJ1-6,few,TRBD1,TGCGCCAGCACCGGACAGGCACCCCCTCATTCACCCCTCCACTTT,CASTGQAPPHSPLHF
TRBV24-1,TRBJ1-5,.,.,TGTGCCACCAGTGATCCTTCTTCTCCAGGGCCCCAGCATTTT,CATSDPSSPGPQHF
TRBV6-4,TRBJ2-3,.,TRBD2,TGTGCCAGCAAGGTCGCGGGGGGCCACACAGATACGCAGTATTTT,CASKVAGGHTDTQYF
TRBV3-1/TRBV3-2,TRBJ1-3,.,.,TGTGCCAGCAGCCGAGGAGAGCTATCTGGAAACACCATATATTTT,CASSRGELSGNTIYF
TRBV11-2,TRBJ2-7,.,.,TGTGCCAGCAGCTTAGATAGATACCAGTACTTC,CASSLDRYQYF
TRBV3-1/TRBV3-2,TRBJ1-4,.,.,TGTGCCAGCAGCCAATCGGGGGGGGCGCCTAATGAAAAACTGTTTTTT,CASSQSGGAPNEKLFF
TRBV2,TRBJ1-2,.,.,TGTGCCAGCAGTGATGCGGCGAACTATGGCTACACCTTC,CASSDAANYGYTF
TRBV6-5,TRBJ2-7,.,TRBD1,TGTGCCAGCAGCCGAGGACAGGGCCACGAGCAGTACTTC,CASSRGQGHEQYF
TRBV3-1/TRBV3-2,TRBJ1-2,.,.,TGTGCCAGCAGCCAAGGGAGAAGCTACACCTTC,CASSQGRSYTF
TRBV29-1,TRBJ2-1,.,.,TGCAGCGTTGGCAGGGCCTACAATGAGCAGTTCTTC,CSVGRAYNEQFF
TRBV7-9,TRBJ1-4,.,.,TGTGCCAGCAGCCTCGATTCGGTTGCACAGGGTCGGCTGTTTTTT,CASSLDSVAQGRLFF
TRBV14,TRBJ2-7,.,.,TGTGCCAGCAGCCCAAAATATCCAGGGAACTACGAGCAGTACTTC,CASSPKYPGNYEQYF
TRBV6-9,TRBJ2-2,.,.,TGTGCCAGCAGTTATTCACCGGACACAGCATTAGCCGGGGAGCTGTTTTTT,CASSYSPDTALAGELFF
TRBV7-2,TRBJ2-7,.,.,TGTGCCAGCAGCTTATATCAGTACGAGCAGTACTTC,CASSLYQYEQYF
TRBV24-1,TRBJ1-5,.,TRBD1,TGTGCCACCGGTGACAGGGATCAGCCCCAGCATTTT,CATGDRDQPQHF
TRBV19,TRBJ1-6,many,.,TGTGCCAGTAGTATAGGACAACAGGGCGGATTGGCCTCACCCCTCCACTTT,CASSIGQQGGLASPLHF
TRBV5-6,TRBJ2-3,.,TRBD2,TGTGCCAGCAGCTTGGTTCGGGGGGCAGATACGCAGTATTTT,CASSLVRGADTQYF
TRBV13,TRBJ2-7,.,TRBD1,TGTGCCAGCAGCTCCCAGGACAGGAGCTACGAGCAGTACTTC,CASSSQDRSYEQYF
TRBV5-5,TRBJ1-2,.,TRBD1,TGTGCCAGCAGCCCGGGACAGGGGGCGGATGGCTACACCTTC,CASSPGQGADGYTF
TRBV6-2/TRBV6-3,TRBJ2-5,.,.,TGTGCCAGCAGTTACGGTCGGGGGACCATCCAAGAGACCCAGTACTTC,CASSYGRGTIQETQYF
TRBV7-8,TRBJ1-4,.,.,TGTGCCAGCAGCCCGCGGGCGGGCAGTGAAAAACTGTTTTTT,CASSPRAGSEKLFF
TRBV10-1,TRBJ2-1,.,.,TGCGCCAGCAGTGTCGATCTTCGAGATGAGCAGTTCTTC,CASSVDLRDEQFF
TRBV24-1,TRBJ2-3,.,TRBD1,TGTGCCACCAGCGGACAGGGAGGATTAGGAGATACGCAGTATTTT,CATSGQGGLGDTQYF
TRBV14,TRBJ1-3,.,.,TGTGCCAGCAGCCGGGTGTGGGGCTTTGGAAACACCATATATTTT,CASSRVWGFGNTIYF
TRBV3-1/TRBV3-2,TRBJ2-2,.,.,TGTGCCAGCAGCCAGGGCAAGGGTAGCGGGAACACCGGGGAGCTGTTTTTT,CASSQGKGSGNTGELFF
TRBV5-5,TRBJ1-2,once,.,TGTGCCAGCAGCCCTCCTCCGGGTGGCTACACCTTC,CASSPPPGGYTF
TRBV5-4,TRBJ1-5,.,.,TGTGCCAGCAGCTTTGGAGGGTCTCGAAGTCAGCCCCAGCATTTT,CASSFGGSRSQPQHF
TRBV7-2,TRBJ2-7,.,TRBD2,TGTGCCAGCAGTCTAGCGGGGGCTCGGTACGAGCAGTACTTC,CASSLAGARYEQYF
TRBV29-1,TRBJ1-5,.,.,TGCAGCGTCTCCGGGGGGAATCAGCCCCAGCATTTT,CSVSGGNQPQHF
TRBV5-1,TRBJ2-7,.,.,TGCGCCAGCAGCTTGGGGTCTACTACCTCCTACGAGCAGTACTTC,CASSLGSTTSYEQYF
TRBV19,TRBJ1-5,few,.,TGTGCCAGTAGTATACCACTGGGGCCCAATCAGCCCCAGCATTTT,CASSIPLGPNQPQHF
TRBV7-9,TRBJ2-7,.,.,TGTGCCAGCAGCTTACTAGCGAATCCCTACGAGCAGTACTTC,CASSLLANPYEQYF
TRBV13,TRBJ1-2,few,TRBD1,TGTGCCAGCAGCCCGAGGACAGGTTTTAGCTACACCTTC,CASSPRTGFSYTF
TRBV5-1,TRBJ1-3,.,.,TGCGCCAGCAGCTCGGGAACGGCAGGAAACACCATATATTTT,CASSSGTAGNTIYF
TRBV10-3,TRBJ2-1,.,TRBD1,TGTGCCATCAGTTCAGGGGGCCTGAATGAGCAGTTCTTC,CAISSGGLNEQFF
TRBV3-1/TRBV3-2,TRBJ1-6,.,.,TGTGCCAGCAGCCAAGGTCGGGGGTCACCCCTCCACTTT,CASSQGRGSPLHF
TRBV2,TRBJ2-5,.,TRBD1,TGTGCCTCCGACAGGGCCGATTCAGAGACCCAGTACTTC,CASDRADSETQYF
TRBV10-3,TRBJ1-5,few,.,TGTGCCATCAGGCCGGGGGGGGGCAATCAGCCCCAGCATTTT,CAIRPGGGNQPQHF
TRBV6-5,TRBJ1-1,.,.,TGTGCCAGCAGTTACTCCGGGGTGGGGTTTGAAGCTTTCTTT,CASSYSGVGFEAFF
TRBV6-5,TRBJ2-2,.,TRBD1,TGTGCCACCCTCGACAGGGCAAACACCGGGGAGCTGTTTTTT,CATLDRANTGELFF
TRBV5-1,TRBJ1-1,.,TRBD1,TGCGCCAGCAGCTTAGCGACAGGGGACACTGAAGCTTTCTTT,CASSLATGDTEAFF
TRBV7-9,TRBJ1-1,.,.,TGTGCCAGCAGCTTAGGGGGCGAAGCTTTCTTT,CASSLGGEAFF
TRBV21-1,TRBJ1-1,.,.,TGTGCCAGCAGCCCCCCTTGCGGCACAGGTAACACTGAAGCTTTCTTT,CASSPPCGTGNTEAFF